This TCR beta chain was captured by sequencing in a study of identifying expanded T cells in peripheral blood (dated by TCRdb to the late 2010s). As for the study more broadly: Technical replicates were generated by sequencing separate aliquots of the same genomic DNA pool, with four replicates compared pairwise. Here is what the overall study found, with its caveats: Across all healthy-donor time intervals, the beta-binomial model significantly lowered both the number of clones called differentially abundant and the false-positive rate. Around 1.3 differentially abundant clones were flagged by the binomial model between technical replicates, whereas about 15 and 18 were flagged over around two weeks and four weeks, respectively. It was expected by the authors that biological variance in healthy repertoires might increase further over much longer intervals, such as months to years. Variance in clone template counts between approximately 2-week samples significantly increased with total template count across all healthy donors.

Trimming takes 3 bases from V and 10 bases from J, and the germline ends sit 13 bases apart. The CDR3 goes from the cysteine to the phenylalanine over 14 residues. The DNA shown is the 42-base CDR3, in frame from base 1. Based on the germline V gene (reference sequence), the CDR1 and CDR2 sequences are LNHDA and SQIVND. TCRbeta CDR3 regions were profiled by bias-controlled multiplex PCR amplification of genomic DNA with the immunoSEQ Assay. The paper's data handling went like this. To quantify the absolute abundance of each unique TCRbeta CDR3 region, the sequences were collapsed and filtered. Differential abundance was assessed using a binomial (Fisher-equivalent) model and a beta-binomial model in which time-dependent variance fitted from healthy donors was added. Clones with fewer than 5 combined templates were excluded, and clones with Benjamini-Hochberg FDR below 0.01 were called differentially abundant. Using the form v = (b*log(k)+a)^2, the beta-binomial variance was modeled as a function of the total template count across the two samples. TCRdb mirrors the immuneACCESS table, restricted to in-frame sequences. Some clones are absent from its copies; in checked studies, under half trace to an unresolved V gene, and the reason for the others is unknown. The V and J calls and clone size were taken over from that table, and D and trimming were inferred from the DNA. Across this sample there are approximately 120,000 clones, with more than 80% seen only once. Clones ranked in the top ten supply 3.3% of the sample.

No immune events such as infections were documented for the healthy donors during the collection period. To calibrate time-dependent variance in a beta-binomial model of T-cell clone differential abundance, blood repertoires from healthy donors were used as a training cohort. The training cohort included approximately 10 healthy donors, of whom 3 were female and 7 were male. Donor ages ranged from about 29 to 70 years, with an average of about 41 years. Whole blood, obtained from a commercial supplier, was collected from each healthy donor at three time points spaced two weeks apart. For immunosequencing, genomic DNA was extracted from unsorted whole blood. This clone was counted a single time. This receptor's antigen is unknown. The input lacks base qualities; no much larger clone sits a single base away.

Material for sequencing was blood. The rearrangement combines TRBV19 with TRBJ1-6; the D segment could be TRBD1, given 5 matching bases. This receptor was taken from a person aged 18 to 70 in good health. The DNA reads TGTGCCAGTAGTATTACCCGGGGGAACTCACCCCTCCACTTT. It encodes CASSITRGNSPLHF.